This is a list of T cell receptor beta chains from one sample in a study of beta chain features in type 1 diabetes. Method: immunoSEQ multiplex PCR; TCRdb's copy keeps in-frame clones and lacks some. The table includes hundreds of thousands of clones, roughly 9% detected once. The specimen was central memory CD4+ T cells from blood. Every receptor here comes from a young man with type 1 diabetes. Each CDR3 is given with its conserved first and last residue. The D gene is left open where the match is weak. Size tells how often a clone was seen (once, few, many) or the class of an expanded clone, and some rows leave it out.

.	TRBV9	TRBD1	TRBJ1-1	CASSVSAGGSTEAFF	TGTGCCAGCAGCGTTTCGGCAGGGGGTAGCACTGAAGCTTTCTTT
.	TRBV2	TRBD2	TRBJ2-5	CASSDGGGTQETQYF	TGTGCCAGCAGTGACGGGGGGGGAACCCAAGAGACCCAGTACTTC
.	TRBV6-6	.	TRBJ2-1	CASSKGIKYNEQFF	TGTGCCAGCAGTAAGGGAATTAAATACAATGAGCAGTTCTTC
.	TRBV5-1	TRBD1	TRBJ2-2	CASSLAGTGRTGELFF	TGCGCCAGCAGCTTGGCCGGGACAGGGCGCACCGGGGAGCTGTTTTTT
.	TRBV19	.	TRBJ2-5	CASKRSPEETQYF	TGTGCCAGTAAAAGGTCTCCCGAAGAGACCCAGTACTTC
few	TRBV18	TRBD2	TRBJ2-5	CASSPLGLGEETQYF	TGTGCCAGCTCACCTCTCGGACTAGGGGAAGAGACCCAGTACTTC
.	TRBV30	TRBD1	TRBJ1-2	CAWGQGAGNYGYTF	TGTGCCTGGGGACAGGGGGCTGGTAACTATGGCTACACCTTC
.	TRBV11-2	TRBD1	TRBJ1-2	CASSLVGTGNGYTF	TGTGCCAGCAGCTTAGTTGGGACAGGGAATGGCTACACCTTC
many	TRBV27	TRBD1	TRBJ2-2	CASKFDRGDTGELFF	TGTGCCAGCAAGTTTGACAGGGGGGACACCGGGGAGCTGTTTTTT
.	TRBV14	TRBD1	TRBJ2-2	CASSQDLTGANTGELFF	TGTGCCAGCAGCCAAGATCTAACAGGGGCGAACACCGGGGAGCTGTTTTTT
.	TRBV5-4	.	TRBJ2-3	CASSWQSDDTQYF	TGTGCCAGCAGCTGGCAGTCCGACGATACGCAGTATTTT
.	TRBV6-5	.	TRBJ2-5	CASTPGHGLETQYF	TGTGCCAGCACCCCGGGCCACGGTCTGGAGACCCAGTACTTC
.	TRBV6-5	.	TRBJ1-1	CASSYRQTQNTEAFF	TGTGCCAGCAGTTACCGACAGACACAAAACACTGAAGCTTTCTTT
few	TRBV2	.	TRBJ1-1	CASSEAPGYTEAFF	TGTGCCAGCAGTGAAGCGCCAGGGTACACTGAAGCTTTCTTT
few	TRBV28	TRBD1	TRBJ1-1	CASIQGRPGTEAFF	TGTGCCAGCATACAGGGGCGGCCCGGCACTGAAGCTTTCTTT
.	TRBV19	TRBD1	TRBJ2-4	CASSIKGGLGDIQYF	TGTGCCAGTAGTATCAAAGGGGGCTTAGGGGACATTCAGTACTTC
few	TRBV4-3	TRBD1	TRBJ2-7	CASSQVVTGGYEQYF	TGCGCCAGCAGCCAAGTAGTGACAGGGGGCTACGAGCAGTACTTC
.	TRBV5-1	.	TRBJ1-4	CASSLGSGENEKLFF	TGCGCCAGCAGCTTGGGGTCCGGGGAAAATGAAAAACTGTTTTTT
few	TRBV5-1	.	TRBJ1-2	CASSSGNPKYGYTF	TGCGCCAGCAGCTCAGGGAATCCCAAATATGGCTACACCTTC
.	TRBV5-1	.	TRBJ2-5	CASSLGRETQYF	TGCGCCAGCAGCTTGGGAAGGGAGACCCAGTACTTC
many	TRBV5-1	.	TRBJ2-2	CASSHRLNTGELFF	TGCGCCAGCAGCCACAGATTGAACACCGGGGAGCTGTTTTTT
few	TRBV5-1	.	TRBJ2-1	CASSPGDWLYNEQFF	TGCGCCAGCAGCCCAGGGGACTGGTTGTACAATGAGCAGTTCTTC
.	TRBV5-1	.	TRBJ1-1	CASSLQPVGVGNTEAFF	TGCGCCAGCAGCCTACAGCCCGTCGGGGTAGGTAACACTGAAGCTTTCTTT
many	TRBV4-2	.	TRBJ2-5	CASSQDRGFQETQYF	TGTGCCAGCAGCCAAGATCGGGGGTTCCAAGAGACCCAGTACTTC
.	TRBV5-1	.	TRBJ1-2	CASSLDRVYGYTF	TGCGCCAGCAGCTTGGACAGGGTTTATGGCTACACCTTC
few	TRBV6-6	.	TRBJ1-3	CASSYPQGTTIYF	TGTGCCAGCAGTTATCCTCAGGGGACCACCATATATTTT
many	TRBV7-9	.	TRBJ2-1	CASSPNWSNEQFF	TGTGCCAGCAGCCCTAATTGGAGCAATGAGCAGTTCTTC
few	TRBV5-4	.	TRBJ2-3	CASSRGGLGDTQYF	TGTGCCAGCAGCCGAGGGGGTTTGGGAGATACGCAGTATTTT
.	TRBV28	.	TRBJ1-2	CASSGGSTRDYGYTF	TGTGCCAGCAGTGGGGGCAGCACCCGAGACTATGGCTACACCTTC
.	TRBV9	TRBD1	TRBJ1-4	CASSADSGTGTPLLQTQFF	TGTGCCAGCAGCGCCGACTCCGGGACAGGGACTCCTCTACTACAGACCCAGTTTTTT
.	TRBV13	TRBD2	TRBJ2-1	CASSSLADQYNEQFF	TGTGCCAGCAGCTCACTAGCGGACCAATACAATGAGCAGTTCTTC
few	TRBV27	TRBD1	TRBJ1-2	CASSSSTGNYGYTF	TGTGCCAGCAGTTCGTCGACAGGGAACTATGGCTACACCTTC
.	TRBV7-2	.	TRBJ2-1	CASTRRAAYNEQFF	TGTGCCAGCACCCGCCGGGCGGCCTACAATGAGCAGTTCTTC
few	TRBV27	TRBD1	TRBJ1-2	CASSLLGQGARDGYTF	TGTGCCAGCAGTTTATTGGGACAGGGGGCTAGGGATGGCTACACCTTC
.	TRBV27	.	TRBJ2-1	CASGTYRVGIGNEQFF	TGTGCCAGCGGAACGTACAGGGTGGGGATTGGGAATGAGCAGTTCTTC
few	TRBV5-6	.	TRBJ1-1	CASRKTRTRGLDTEAFF	TGTGCCAGCAGAAAAACTAGAACACGGGGATTAGACACTGAAGCTTTCTTT
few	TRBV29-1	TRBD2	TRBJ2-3	CSVDPRTSGGTDTQYF	TGCAGCGTTGATCCCCGGACTAGCGGGGGCACAGATACGCAGTATTTT
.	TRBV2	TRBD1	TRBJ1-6	CASRDSFNSPLHF	TGTGCCAGCCGGGACAGTTTCAATTCACCCCTCCACTTT
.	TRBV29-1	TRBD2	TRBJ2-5	CSVSGGGWETQYF	TGCAGCGTTTCGGGAGGGGGTTGGGAGACCCAGTACTTC
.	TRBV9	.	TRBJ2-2	CASSATSSTGELFF	TGTGCCAGCAGCGCCACCTCCTCCACCGGGGAGCTGTTTTTT
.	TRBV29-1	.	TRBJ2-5	CSAREEEQYF	TGCAGCGCCAGGGAGGAAGAGCAGTACTTC
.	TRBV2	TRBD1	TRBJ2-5	CASSSTGIRETQYF	TGTGCCAGCAGCTCGACAGGGATCCGAGAGACCCAGTACTTC
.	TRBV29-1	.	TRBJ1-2	CSVTPGLGGYGYTF	TGCAGCGTTACTCCAGGGTTGGGGGGCTATGGCTACACCTTC
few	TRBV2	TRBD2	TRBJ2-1	CASSGTSGGGNEQFF	TGTGCCAGCAGCGGGACTAGCGGGGGAGGGAATGAGCAGTTCTTC
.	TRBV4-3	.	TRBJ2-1	CASSQRPEGGPNNEQFF	TGCGCCAGCAGCCAACGCCCGGAGGGGGGGCCGAACAATGAGCAGTTCTTC
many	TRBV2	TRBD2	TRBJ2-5	CASRRGLAEGETQYF	TGTGCCAGCAGGAGAGGACTAGCAGAGGGAGAGACCCAGTACTTC
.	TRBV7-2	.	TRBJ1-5	CASSLGRGDQPQHF	TGTGCCAGCAGCTTAGGCCGGGGGGATCAGCCCCAGCATTTT
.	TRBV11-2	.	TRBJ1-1	CASKSRGTEAFF	TGTGCCAGCAAATCCAGGGGCACTGAAGCTTTCTTT
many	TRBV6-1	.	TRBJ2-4	CASSEGPARAKNIQYF	TGTGCCAGCAGTGAAGGCCCAGCCAGGGCCAAAAACATTCAGTACTTC
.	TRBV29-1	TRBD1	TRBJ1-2	CSAPGRGSGYTF	TGCAGCGCCCCGGGCAGGGGGAGCGGCTACACCTTC
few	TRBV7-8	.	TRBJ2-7	CASSLLVSGQAPYEQYF	TGTGCCAGCAGCTTATTGGTCTCGGGGCAGGCCCCCTACGAGCAGTACTTC
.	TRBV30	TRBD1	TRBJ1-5	CAWSVQGIQPQHF	TGTGCCTGGAGCGTACAGGGGATACAGCCCCAGCATTTT
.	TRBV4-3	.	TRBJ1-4	CASSQPGVGNEKLFF	TGCGCCAGCAGCCAACCGGGAGTCGGCAATGAAAAACTGTTTTTT
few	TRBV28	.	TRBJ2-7	CASSVVGRGHEQYF	TGTGCCAGCAGTGTGGTCGGCAGGGGCCACGAGCAGTACTTC
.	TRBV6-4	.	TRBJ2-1	CASSARGGGGEQFF	TGTGCCAGCAGTGCCCGAGGGGGGGGCGGTGAGCAGTTCTTC
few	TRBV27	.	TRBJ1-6	CASSLGSSYNSPLHF	TGTGCCAGCAGTTTGGGGAGCTCCTATAATTCACCCCTCCACTTT
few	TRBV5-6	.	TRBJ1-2	CASSQDSLGNYGYTF	TGTGCCAGCAGCCAGGACAGCCTAGGGAACTATGGCTACACCTTC
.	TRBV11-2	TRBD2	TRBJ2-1	CASSLVSAGGSYNEQFF	TGTGCCAGCAGCTTAGTCTCAGCGGGGGGGTCCTACAATGAGCAGTTCTTC
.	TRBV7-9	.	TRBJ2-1	CASSSVGPSNNEQFF	TGTGCCAGCAGCTCGGTGGGGCCTAGCAACAATGAGCAGTTCTTC